The 15 T cell receptor beta chains reported below all come from one sample, sequenced in a study of T cells in Graves' hyperthyroidism and ophthalmopathy (dated by TCRdb to between 2018 and 2021). The library came from multiplex PCR. Sequenced on an Illumina HiSeq 2000. Amplification of TCR beta CDR3 regions was carried out from RNA transcripts. The first round of RT-PCR for the TCR CDR3 was performed with the HTBI primer set and the Qiagen OneStep RT-PCR kit. TCRdb reran the public reads through fastp at Q25 and MiXCR, keeping productive beta chains. Entries are consolidated by CDR3 protein sequence, retaining the most common genes and DNA. The table for this sample lists under 350,000 distinct CDR3 sequences; 15% to 20% of them were counted only once. About half of the sample goes to the ten largest clones. The sample was blood. All receptors come from a woman aged 45-59 years with Graves' hyperthyroidism.

A remark on this clonotype: This sequence may be a read error, since a much larger clone differs from it by one base. This sequence joins TRBV5-1 and TRBJ2-3; the match to TRBD2 covers 10 bases. Germline V gives CDR1 SGHRS, CDR2 YFSETQ. The CDR3 runs to 15 residues. CDR3 loop: CASSLLAGSPDMQYF. CDR3 nucleotide sequence: TGCGCCAGCAGCTTACTAGCGGGAAGCCCAGATATGCAGTATTTT.

This clonotype was seen ten or more times. The rearrangement links TRBV19 to TRBJ2-3, with 8 nucleotides matching TRBD1. The germline CDR1 and CDR2 sequences are LNHDA and SQIVND (reference sequence). The V segment lost 5 bases and the J segment 4 bases; nucleotides outside the gene matches: 17. This CDR3 comprises 18 residues. This chain's CDR3 is CASSPGTGSISGADTQYF. DNA for the CDR3: TGTGCCAGTAGTCCGGGGACAGGTTCTATCTCAGGCGCAGATACGCAGTATTTT.

The chain combines TRBV20-1 with TRBJ1-1; D call uncertain. Germline assignment: CDR1 DFQATT and CDR2 SNEGSKA (reference sequence). V was cut by 0 bases and J by 5 bases, with 13 bases left in between. This CDR3 region has 14 residues. The CDR3 region has the DNA TGCAGTGCTAGAGAGGGAGGCCTGGGGACTGAAGCTTTCTTT. It translates to CSAREGGLGTEAFF.

The V call is TRBV2, the J call TRBJ2-3; D possibly corresponds to TRBD1 (6 bases). Trimming removed 11 bases from V and 3 bases from J, with 21 bases in between. Germline loops: CDR1 SNHLY, CDR2 FYNNEI. CDR3 length equals 15 residues. CDR3 DNA sequence: TGTGCCTACCGAACCGGGACAATCAGGACAGATACGCAGTATTTT. As protein: CAYRTGTIRTDTQYF.

This clonotype was picked up many times. V and J are TRBV3-1 and TRBJ2-5; D remains ambiguous. Germline V CDR1 and CDR2: LGHDT, YNNKEL (reference sequence). The CDR3 is 14 residues long. Trimming took off 5 bases at V and 0 bases at J, with 10 bases between the two ends. CDR3 protein: CASSIRSYQETQYF. As DNA, the CDR3 is TGTGCCAGCAGCATTAGGTCCTACCAAGAGACCCAGTACTTC.

The sample holds many counts of this clonotype. This chain joins TRBV2 and TRBJ2-5, with D perhaps TRBD1 (6 bases). This CDR3 has 15 amino acids. Per germline, CDR1 SNHLY and CDR2 FYNNEI. V was clipped by 6 bases and J by 5 bases, with 19 bases between them. CDR3 DNA sequence: TGTGCCAGCAGAGCAAGGACAGCTACCGAGGAGACCCAGTACTTC. It translates to CASRARTATEETQYF.

This clonotype has more than one count but fewer than ten. The chain employs TRBV30 and TRBJ2-3, with D perhaps TRBD1 or TRBD2 (5 bases each). The CDR3 is 14 residues long. Between the trimmed V and J ends, which lost 8 bases and 7 bases, there was a span of 22 bases. From germline, CDR1 is GTSNPN and CDR2 SVGIG (reference sequence). CDR3 DNA: TGTGCCGCACTAGAAGCGGCCCAGGGATATACGCAGTATTTT. Amino acid sequence: CAALEAAQGYTQYF.

This clonotype appeared many times. The CDR3 spells CASRIKSTAGYTF. The CDR3, as DNA: TGTGCCAGCAGAATAAAAAGTACCGCTGGCTACACCTTC. This rearrangement joins TRBV2 to TRBJ1-2; D gene uncertain. CDR1 is SNHLY and CDR2 is FYNNEI in the germline V gene. Trimming took 6 bases from V and 7 from J, leaving 15 bases between them. CDR3 length: 13 residues.

This clonotype was detected only a few times. This chain joins TRBV6-6 and TRBJ2-7; D tentatively fits TRBD1 or TRBD2 (5 bases each). Deletions cut 2 bases from V and 3 bases from J, with 17 bases between. The germline V gene has CDR1 MNHNY and CDR2 SVGAGI (reference sequence). This CDR3 is 16 amino acids long. CDR3 sequence: CASSYGWVRGSYEQYF. Here the CDR3 DNA reads TGTGCCAGCAGTTACGGTTGGGTCCGGGGCAGCTACGAGCAGTACTTC.

The rearrangement joins TRBV18 to TRBJ1-5, with unresolved D. CDR1 is KGHSH, CDR2 LQKENI, per germline. Trimming cost V 1 base and J 4 bases, with 11 bases left between them. The CDR3 covers 15 residues. CDR3 in amino acids: CASSPLDGENQPQHF. In DNA, the CDR3 is TGTGCCAGCTCACCACTGGACGGAGAAAATCAGCCCCAGCATTTT.

This chain connects TRBV7-2 to TRBJ1-1; 10 positions agree with TRBD1. The CDR3 runs 16 residues. Per the germline V gene, CDR1 is SGHTA and CDR2 is FQGNSA. V gave up 0 bases and J gave up 9 bases; unmatched junction bases: 10. The CDR3: CASSLALSGTGVKAFF. The CDR3 nucleotides read TGTGCCAGCAGCTTAGCGCTCTCCGGGACAGGGGTAAAAGCTTTCTTT.

This clonotype was counted many times. This chain links TRBV10-3 with TRBJ1-6; possible D gene TRBD1, 5 bases. V lost 1 base and J 9 bases, leaving 10 bases between the germline ends. Per germline, CDR1 ENHRY and CDR2 SYGVKD. This CDR3 has 14 residues. The CDR3 DNA follows: TGTGCCATCAGTGAGTTGCAGGGAGGTTCACCCCTCCACTTT. Encoded protein: CAISELQGGSPLHF.

The gene calls are TRBV19 and TRBJ2-2, with D unresolved. Germline V CDR1 and CDR2: LNHDA, SQIVND (reference sequence). V lost 3 bases and J 10 bases, leaving 15 bases between the germline ends. This CDR3 has 14 amino acids. CDR3 DNA: TGTGCCAGTAGTATTGGATGGGTAAACGTGGAGCTGTTTTTT. It codes for CASSIGWVNVELFF. Full variable domain (remainder filled in from reference TRBV19 and TRBJ2-2): DGGITQSPKYLFRKEGQNVTLSCEQNLNHDAMYWYRQDPGQGLRLIYYSQIVNDFQKGDIAEGYSVSREKKESFPLTVTSAQKNPTAFYLCASSIGWVNVELFFGEGSRLTVL.

The chain has TRBV3-1 and TRBJ2-1; D gene unclear. V was trimmed by 4 bases and J by 1 base, leaving 11 bases between them. Germline V gene data show CDR1 as LGHDT and CDR2 as YNNKEL (reference sequence). This CDR3 is built from 15 residues. CDR3 coding DNA: TGTGCCAGCAGCCTAGATGCCAGTTCCTACAATGAGCAGTTCTTC. Translation gives CASSLDASSYNEQFF.

This clonotype was counted once. This may come from a read error, since a much larger clone is one base off. The CDR3 protein is CASSRERLLNTEAFF. CDR3 in DNA: TGTGCCAGCAGCCGGGAAAGGCTATTGAACACTGAAGCTTTCTTT. This rearrangement joins TRBV13 to TRBJ1-1, with unresolved D. Germline-derived CDR1 and CDR2 are PRHDT and FYEKMQ (reference sequence). The CDR3 spans 15 residues. V was trimmed by 5 bases and J by 0 bases, leaving 13 bases between them. The whole variable domain, filled in from reference TRBV13 and TRBJ1-1, reads AAGVIQSPRHLIKEKRETATLKCYPIPRHDTVYWYQQGPGQDPQFLISFYEKMQSDKGSIPDRFSAQQFSDYHSELNMSSLELGDSALYFCASSRERLLNTEAFFGQGTRLTVV.